The clone carrying this T cell receptor beta chain was seen only once. Sample-barcoded 5' priming and a J-beta primer mix drove a second PCR of roughly 7 to 11 cycles. TCRdb reprocessed the 5' RACE reads via MiXCR and lists one record per CDR3 protein. The top ten hold about 21% of the sample, which has around 1,800,000 distinct CDR3 sequences, around 40% seen once. This sample stems from a study of blood T cells in healthy people across ages. The CDR3 is 13 amino acids. In germline, CDR1 is SGHVS, CDR2 FQNEAQ. The TCR was taken from a human donor in good health. The chain uses TRBV7-8 and TRBJ2-4, with D hard to call. The DNA matches TRBJ2-7 better at its end, which makes the J call doubtful. The specimen was blood. This chain's CDR3 is CASSLPTPTEQYF. CDR3 in DNA: TGTGCCAGCAGCTTACCGACCCCGACCGAGCAGTACTTC.